This T cell receptor beta chain was captured in a study of CD8 T cells in Susac syndrome. Study outcomes and limitations: Acknowledgment was made by the study that its TCR sequencing and HLA analysis involved a relatively small number of individuals.

Random hexamers were used to reverse transcribe roughly 0.5 to 1 ug of RNA. Across 54 Vbeta and 13 Jbeta, immunoSEQ multiplex PCR amplified TCR beta CDR3. TCRdb re-called the immunoSEQ multiplex PCR reads through MiXCR, storing one row per CDR3 protein. Among some 200,000 distinct CDR3 sequences listed, approximately 95% were seen once. Negative isolation was used for CD8+ and CD4+ T cells, and FACS enrichment was applied to TEMRA cells. For this clonotype: Its antigen is not identified.

The CDR3 is made up of 15 amino acids. Germline CDR1 SEHNR, CDR2 FQNEAQ (reference sequence). The ends were cut back, 6 bases at V and 8 bases at J, with 20 bases in the middle. This rearrangement joins TRBV7-9 to TRBJ2-1; D unclear. Sequences were obtained from CD4+ T cells from PBMCs. This clonotype originated in a human donor with multiple sclerosis. The CDR3 is CASSRVLASADEQFF. The CDR3 bases are TGTGCCAGCAGTCGGGTCTTAGCTTCCGCCGATGAGCAGTTCTTC.